This T cell receptor (beta chain) originates from a study of spatial heterogeneity in lung cancer. This clonotype qualifies as medium-sized. Trimming left V 0 bases short and J 7 bases short, with 16 bases between. Germline V gene sequence: CDR1 LNHDA, CDR2 SQIVND (reference sequence). This CDR3 spans 16 amino acids. This sample's time point: sample taken at primary tumor resection. No cell sorting; template was whole RNA from tumor, lung tissue or PBMC. Samples came from roughly 72 TRACERx patients with untreated early-stage lung cancer. Using its own MiXCR run on the 5' RACE reads, TCRdb lists one record per CDR3 protein. Of approximately 81,000 distinct CDR3 sequences in the sample, 10% to 15% are singletons; the top ten hold 4.6%.

The TCR originated in a male donor with early-stage non-small cell lung cancer. The chain links TRBV19 to TRBJ1-5; TRBD1 might be the D (5 bases). Source: PBMCs, taken at surgery. The CDR3 sequence is CASSIENGGGGQPQHF. Written as DNA, the CDR3 is TGTGCCAGTAGTATAGAAAACGGCGGGGGGGGACAGCCCCAGCATTTT.